This TCR beta chain was retrieved from a study of cytomegalovirus exposure and HLA in healthy donors. Overall study findings and caveats: Further analysis, carried out later, found HLA-associated TCR beta chains more clonally expanded than equally common other chains. A highly shared variant cluster was judged a likely technical artifact.

Of note for this clone: The antigen is unknown.

PCR amplification relied on 60 Vbeta primers (plus 13 Jbeta primers). The repertoire was sequenced with immunoSEQ multiplex PCR; TCRdb's copy has only in-frame clones and lacks some. This table holds 150,000 to 200,000 clones, less than 80% found once. The V end lost 7 bases, the J end lost 5 bases, and 6 bases lay between the germline ends. CDR3 size: 11 residues. Germline V lookup: CDR1 MNHNY, CDR2 SVGAGI (reference sequence). Every donor was a healthy person donating bone marrow. Donors sampled were nominally healthy, though unrecorded immune exposures were likely. This TCR was recovered from a man aged 18 to 30 in good health and CMV-seronegative. Sequenced material: PBMCs. V is TRBV6-6 and J is TRBJ2-1; tentatively, D is TRBD2 (5 bases). The CDR3 sequence: CASIGNNEQFF. CDR3 nucleotides: TGTGCCAGCATCGGGAACAATGAGCAGTTCTTC.